This TCR beta chain was obtained from a study of identical twins. The cDNA had a unique molecular identifier and a template-switch universal primer site. TCRdb reprocessed the 5' RACE reads via MiXCR and lists one record per CDR3 protein. The sample lists about 520,000 distinct CDR3 sequences, about 20% occurring once. Deletions cut 7 bases from V and 11 bases from J, with 23 bases between. There are 14 residues in the CDR3. These same data were also listed under a study on T cells expressing NK-cell markers.

The clonotype originates from a woman younger than 30 in good health. The chain joins TRBV12-3 or TRBV12-4 to TRBJ1-1; D remains ambiguous. Sequencing was done on a sample of CD4+ T cells sorted from blood. CDR3: CASTPYGKGIWAFF. The CDR3 DNA is TGTGCCAGCACCCCATATGGGAAAGGTATATGGGCTTTCTTT.